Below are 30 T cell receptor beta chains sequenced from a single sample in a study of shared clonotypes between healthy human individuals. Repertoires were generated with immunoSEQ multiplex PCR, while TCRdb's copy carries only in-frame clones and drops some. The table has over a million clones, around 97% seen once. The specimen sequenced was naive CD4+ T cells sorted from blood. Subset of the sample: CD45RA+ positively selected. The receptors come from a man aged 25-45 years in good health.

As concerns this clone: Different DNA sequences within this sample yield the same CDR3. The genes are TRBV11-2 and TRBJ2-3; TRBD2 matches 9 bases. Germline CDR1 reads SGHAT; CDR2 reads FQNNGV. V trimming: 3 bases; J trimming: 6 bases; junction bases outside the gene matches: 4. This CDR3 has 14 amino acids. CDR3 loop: CASSFSGSTDTQYF. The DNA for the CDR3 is TGTGCCAGCAGCTTTAGCGGGAGTACCGATACGCAGTATTTT.

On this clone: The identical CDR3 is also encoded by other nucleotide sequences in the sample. CDR3 bases: TGCAGCGTTGAGGGAGGGACTAGCGGGGGCACAGATACGCAGTATTTT. Amino acid sequence: CSVEGGTSGGTDTQYF. The rearrangement links TRBV29-1 to TRBJ2-3; 13 bases fit TRBD2. The germline V gene encodes CDR1 SQVTM and CDR2 ANQGSEA. The V and J ends lost 3 bases and 1 base, in that order; junction bases with no gene match: 4. The CDR3 is made up of 16 amino acids.

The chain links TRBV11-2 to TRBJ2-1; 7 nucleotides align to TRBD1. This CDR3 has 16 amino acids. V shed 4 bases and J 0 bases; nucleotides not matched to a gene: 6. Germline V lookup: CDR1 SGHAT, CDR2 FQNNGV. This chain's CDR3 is CASSSDRASSYNEQFF. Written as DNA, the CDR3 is TGTGCCAGCAGCTCCGACAGGGCGAGCTCCTACAATGAGCAGTTCTTC.

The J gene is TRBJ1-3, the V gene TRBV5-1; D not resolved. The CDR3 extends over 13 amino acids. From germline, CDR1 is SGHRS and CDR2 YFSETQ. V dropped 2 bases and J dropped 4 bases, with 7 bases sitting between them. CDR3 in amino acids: CASSLITGNTIYF. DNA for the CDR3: TGCGCCAGCAGCTTAATCACAGGAAACACCATATATTTT.

DNA for the CDR3: TGTGCCAGCAGTGAACAGGGACCGAACACTGAAGCTTTCTTT. Its translation is CASSEQGPNTEAFF. The chain is built from TRBV6-1 and TRBJ1-1; tentative D call: TRBD1 (5 bases). CDR1 is MNHNS and CDR2 is SASEGT in the germline V gene. CDR3 length: 14 residues. The V end was cut by 2 bases, the J end by 1 base, with 8 bases between.

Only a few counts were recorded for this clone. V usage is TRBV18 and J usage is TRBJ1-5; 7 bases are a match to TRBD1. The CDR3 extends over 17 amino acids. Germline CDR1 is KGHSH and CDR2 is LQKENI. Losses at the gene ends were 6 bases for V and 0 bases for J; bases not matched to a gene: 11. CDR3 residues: CASSYTGTVNSNQPQHF. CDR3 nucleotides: TGTGCCAGCTCGTACACGGGGACAGTTAATAGCAATCAGCCCCAGCATTTT.

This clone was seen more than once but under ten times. CDR3 DNA sequence: TGTGCCAGCAGTGAATCAGGGTGGCCCGGGGAGCTGTTTTTT. Residues: CASSESGWPGELFF. The V gene is TRBV2, the J gene TRBJ2-2, with TRBD1 as a possible D gene (5 bases). The germline CDR1 and CDR2 sequences are SNHLY and FYNNEI. V was shortened by 2 bases and J by 6 bases, with 10 bases between the two germline ends. This CDR3 is built from 14 residues.

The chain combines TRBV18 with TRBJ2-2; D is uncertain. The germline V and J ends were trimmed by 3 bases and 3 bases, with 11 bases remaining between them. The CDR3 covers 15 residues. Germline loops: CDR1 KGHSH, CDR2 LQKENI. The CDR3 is CASSPPELHTGELFF. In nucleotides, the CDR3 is TGTGCCAGCTCACCCCCGGAACTACACACCGGGGAGCTGTTTTTT.

The chain's CDR3 is CASGGLGITDTQYF. The DNA of the CDR3 is TGTGCCAGCGGGGGTCTAGGGATCACAGATACGCAGTATTTT. V and J are TRBV2 and TRBJ2-3, with D perhaps TRBD1 or TRBD2 (5 bases each). The CDR3 is 14 residues long. CDR1 and CDR2 (germline): SNHLY, FYNNEI. Trimming left V 8 bases short and J 2 bases short, with 14 bases between.

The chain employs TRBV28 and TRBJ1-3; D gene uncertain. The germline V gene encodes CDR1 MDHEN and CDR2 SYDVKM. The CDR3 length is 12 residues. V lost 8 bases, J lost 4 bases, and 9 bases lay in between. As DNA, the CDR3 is TGTGCCAGCGGATATAGGGGAAACACCATATATTTT. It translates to CASGYRGNTIYF.

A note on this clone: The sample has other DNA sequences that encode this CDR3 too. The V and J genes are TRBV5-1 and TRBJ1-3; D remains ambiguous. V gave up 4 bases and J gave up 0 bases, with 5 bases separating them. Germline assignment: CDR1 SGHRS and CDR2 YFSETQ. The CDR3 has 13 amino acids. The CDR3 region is CASSVGSGNTIYF. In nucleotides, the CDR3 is TGCGCCAGCAGCGTAGGCTCTGGAAACACCATATATTTT.

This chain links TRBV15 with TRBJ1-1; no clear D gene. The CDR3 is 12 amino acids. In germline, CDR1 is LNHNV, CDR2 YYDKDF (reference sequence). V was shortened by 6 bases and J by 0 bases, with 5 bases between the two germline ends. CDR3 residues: CATRGVNTEAFF. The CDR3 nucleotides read TGTGCCACCAGGGGAGTGAACACTGAAGCTTTCTTT.

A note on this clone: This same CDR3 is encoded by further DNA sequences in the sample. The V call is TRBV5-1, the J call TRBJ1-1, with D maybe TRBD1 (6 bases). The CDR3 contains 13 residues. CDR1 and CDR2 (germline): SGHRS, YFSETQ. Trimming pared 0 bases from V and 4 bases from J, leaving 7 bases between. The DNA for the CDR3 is TGCGCCAGCAGCTTGGCGGGGGCCACTGAAGCTTTCTTT. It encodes CASSLAGATEAFF.

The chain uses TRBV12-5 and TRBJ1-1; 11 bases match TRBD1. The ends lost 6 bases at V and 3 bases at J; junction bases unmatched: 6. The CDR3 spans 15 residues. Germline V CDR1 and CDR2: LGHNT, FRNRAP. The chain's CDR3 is CASGPGQGADTEAFF. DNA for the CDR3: TGTGCTAGTGGCCCAGGACAGGGGGCGGACACTGAAGCTTTCTTT. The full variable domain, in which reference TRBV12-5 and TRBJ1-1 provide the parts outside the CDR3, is DARVTQTPRHKVTEMGQEVTMRCQPILGHNTVFWYRQTMMQGLELLAYFRNRAPLDDSGMPKDRFSAEMPDATLATLKIQPSEPRDSAVYFCASGPGQGADTEAFFGQGTRLTVV.

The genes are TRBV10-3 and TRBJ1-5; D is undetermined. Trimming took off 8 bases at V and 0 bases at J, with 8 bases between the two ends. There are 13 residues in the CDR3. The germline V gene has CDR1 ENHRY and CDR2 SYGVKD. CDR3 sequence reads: CAIGGSSNQPQHF. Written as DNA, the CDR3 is TGTGCCATCGGTGGCTCTAGCAATCAGCCCCAGCATTTT.

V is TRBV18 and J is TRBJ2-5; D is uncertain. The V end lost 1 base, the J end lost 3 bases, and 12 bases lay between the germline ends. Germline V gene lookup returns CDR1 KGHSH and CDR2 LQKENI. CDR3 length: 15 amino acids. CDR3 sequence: CASSPQHHREETQYF. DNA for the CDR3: TGTGCCAGCTCACCACAACACCATCGGGAAGAGACCCAGTACTTC. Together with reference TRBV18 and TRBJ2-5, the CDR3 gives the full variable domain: NAGVMQNPRHLVRRRGQEARLRCSPMKGHSHVYWYRQLPEEGLKFMVYLQKENIIDESGMPKERFSAEFPKEGPSILRIQQVVRGDSAAYFCASSPQHHREETQYFGPGTRLLVL.

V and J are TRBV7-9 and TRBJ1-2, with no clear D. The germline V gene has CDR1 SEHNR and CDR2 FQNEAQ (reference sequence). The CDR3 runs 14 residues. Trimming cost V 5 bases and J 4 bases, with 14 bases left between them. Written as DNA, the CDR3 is TGTGCCAGCAGCCTAAAAAACGACGCCTATGGCTACACCTTC. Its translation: CASSLKNDAYGYTF.

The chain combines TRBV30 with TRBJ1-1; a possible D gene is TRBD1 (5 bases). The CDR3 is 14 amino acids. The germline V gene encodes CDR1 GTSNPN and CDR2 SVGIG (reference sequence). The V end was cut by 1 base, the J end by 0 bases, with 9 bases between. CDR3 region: CAWSGGEMNTEAFF. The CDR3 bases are TGTGCCTGGAGTGGGGGGGAAATGAACACTGAAGCTTTCTTT.

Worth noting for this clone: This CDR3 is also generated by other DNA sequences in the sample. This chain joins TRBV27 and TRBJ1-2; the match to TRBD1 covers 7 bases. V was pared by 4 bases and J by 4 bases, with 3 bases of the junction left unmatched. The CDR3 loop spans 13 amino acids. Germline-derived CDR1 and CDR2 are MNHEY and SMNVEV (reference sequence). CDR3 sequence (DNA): TGTGCCAGCAGTTCGACAGGGTCCTATGGCTACACCTTC. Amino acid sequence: CASSSTGSYGYTF.

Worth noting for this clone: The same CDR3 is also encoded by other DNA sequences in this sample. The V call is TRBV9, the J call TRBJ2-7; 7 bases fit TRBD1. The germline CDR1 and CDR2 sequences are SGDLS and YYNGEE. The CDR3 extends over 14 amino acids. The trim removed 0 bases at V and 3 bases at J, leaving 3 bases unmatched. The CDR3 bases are TGTGCCAGCAGCGTAGCATCAGGGGGCTACGAGCAGTACTTC. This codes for CASSVASGGYEQYF.

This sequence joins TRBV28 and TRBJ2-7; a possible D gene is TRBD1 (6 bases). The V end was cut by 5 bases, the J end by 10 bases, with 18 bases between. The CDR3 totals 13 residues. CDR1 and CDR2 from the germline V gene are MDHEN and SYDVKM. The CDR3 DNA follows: TGTGCCAGCAGTCTTGGTACAGGGAATTTTCAGTACTTC. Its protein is CASSLGTGNFQYF.

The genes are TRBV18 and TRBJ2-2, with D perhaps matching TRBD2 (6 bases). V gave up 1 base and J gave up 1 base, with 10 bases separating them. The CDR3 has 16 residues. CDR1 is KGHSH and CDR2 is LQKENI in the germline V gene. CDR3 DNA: TGTGCCAGCTCACCACTTCCTAGCGTGAACACCGGGGAGCTGTTTTTT. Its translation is CASSPLPSVNTGELFF.

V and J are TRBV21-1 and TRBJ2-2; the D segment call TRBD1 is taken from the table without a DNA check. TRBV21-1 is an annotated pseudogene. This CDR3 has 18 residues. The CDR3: CASSKGRRRTGPTGELFF. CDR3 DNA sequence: TGTGCCAGCAGCAAGGGCCGTAGGAGGACAGGACCCACCGGGGAGCTGTTTTTT.

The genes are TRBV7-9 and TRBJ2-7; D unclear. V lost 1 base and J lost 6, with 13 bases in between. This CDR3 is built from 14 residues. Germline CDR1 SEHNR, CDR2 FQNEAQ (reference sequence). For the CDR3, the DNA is TGTGCCAGCAGCTTAGGACCGGCATCTAGCGAGCAGTACTTC. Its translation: CASSLGPASSEQYF. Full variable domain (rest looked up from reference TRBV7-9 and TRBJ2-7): DTGVSQNPRHKITKRGQNVTFRCDPISEHNRLYWYRQTLGQGPEFLTYFQNEAQLEKSRLLSDRFSAERPKGSFSTLEIQRTEQGDSAMYLCASSLGPASSEQYFGPGTRLTVT.

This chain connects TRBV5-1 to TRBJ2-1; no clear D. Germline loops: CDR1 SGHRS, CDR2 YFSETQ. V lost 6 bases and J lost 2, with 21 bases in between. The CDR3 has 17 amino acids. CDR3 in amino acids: CASTQKVGVGTYNEQFF. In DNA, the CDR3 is TGCGCCAGCACCCAAAAGGTTGGGGTCGGAACCTACAATGAGCAGTTCTTC.

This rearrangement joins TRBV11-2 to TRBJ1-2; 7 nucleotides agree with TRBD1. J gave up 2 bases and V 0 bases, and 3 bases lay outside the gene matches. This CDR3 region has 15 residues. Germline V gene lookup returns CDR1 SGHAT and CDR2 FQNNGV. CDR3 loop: CASSLDKGANYGYTF. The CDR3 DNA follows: TGTGCCAGCAGCTTAGATAAGGGGGCGAACTATGGCTACACCTTC.

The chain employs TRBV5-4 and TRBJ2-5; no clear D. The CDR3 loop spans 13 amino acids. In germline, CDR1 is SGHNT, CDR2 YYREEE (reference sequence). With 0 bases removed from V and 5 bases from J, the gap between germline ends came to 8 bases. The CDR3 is CASSLEGYETQYF. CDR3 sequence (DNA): TGTGCCAGCAGCTTGGAAGGGTACGAGACCCAGTACTTC.

CDR3 protein: CASSPHAGRGKYEQYF. The CDR3 DNA reads as TGTGCCAGCAGTCCCCACGCGGGCAGGGGAAAGTACGAGCAGTACTTC. The chain recombines TRBV25-1 with TRBJ2-7; D perhaps matches TRBD1 (6 bases). V was pared by 5 bases and J by 4 bases, with 21 bases between. CDR3 length: 16 residues. From germline, CDR1 is MGHDK and CDR2 SYGVNS.

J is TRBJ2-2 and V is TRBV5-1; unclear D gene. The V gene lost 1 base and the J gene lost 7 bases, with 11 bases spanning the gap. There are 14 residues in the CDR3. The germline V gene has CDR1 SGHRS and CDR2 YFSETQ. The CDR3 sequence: CASSLLSVRGELFF. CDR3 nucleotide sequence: TGCGCCAGCAGCTTGCTGTCTGTGCGCGGGGAGCTGTTTTTT.

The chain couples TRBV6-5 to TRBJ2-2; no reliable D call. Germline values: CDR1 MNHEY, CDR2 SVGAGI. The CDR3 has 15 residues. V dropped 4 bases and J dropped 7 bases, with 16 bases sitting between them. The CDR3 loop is CASSWKEVRVGELFF. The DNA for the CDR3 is TGTGCCAGCAGTTGGAAGGAAGTCCGTGTCGGGGAGCTGTTTTTT.